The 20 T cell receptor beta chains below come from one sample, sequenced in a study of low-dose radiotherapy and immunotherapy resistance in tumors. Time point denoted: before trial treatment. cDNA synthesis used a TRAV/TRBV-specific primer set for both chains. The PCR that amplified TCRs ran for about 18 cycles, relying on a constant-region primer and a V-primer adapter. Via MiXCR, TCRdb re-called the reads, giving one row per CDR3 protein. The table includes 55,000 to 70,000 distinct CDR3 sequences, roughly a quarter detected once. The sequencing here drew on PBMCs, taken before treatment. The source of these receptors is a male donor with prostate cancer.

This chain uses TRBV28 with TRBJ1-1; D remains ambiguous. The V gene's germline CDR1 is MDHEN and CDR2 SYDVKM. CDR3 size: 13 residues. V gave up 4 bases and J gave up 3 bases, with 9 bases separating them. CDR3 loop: CASSSGVHTEAFF. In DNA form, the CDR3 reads TGTGCCAGCAGTTCTGGTGTTCACACTGAAGCTTTCTTT.

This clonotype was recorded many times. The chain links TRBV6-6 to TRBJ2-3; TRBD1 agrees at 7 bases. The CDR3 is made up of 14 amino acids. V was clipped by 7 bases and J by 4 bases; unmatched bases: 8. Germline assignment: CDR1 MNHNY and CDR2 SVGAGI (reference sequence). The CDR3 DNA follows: TGTGCCAGCACCCACAGGGGCCCGGCAGATACGCAGTATTTT. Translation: CASTHRGPADTQYF.

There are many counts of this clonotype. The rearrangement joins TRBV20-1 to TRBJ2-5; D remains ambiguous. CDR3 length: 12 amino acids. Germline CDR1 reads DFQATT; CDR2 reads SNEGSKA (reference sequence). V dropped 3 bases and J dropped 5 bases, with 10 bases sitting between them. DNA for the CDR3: TGCAGTGCTAGTGAAGTAGAGGAGACCCAGTACTTC. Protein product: CSASEVEETQYF.

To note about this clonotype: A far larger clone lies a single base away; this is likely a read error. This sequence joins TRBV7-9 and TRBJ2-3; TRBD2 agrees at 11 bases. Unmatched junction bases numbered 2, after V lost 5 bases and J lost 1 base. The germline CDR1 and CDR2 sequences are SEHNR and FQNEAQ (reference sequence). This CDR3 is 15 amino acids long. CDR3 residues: CASSRGLAGTDTQYF. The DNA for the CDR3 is TGTGCCAGCAGCCGGGGACTAGCGGGCACAGATACGCAGTATTTT.

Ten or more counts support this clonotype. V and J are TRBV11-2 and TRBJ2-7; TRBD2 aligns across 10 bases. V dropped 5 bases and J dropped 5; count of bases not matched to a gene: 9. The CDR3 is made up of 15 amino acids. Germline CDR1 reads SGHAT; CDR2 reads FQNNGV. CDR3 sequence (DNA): TGTGCCAGCAGCCTGCTAGCGGGAGTTACCGACGAGCAGTACTTC. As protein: CASSLLAGVTDEQYF.

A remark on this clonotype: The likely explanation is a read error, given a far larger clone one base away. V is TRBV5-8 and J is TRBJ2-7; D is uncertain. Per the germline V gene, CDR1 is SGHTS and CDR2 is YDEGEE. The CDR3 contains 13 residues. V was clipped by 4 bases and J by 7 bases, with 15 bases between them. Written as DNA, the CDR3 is TGTGCCAGCAGCATGACTTTGAGAAGAGAGCAGTACTTC. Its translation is CASSMTLRREQYF.

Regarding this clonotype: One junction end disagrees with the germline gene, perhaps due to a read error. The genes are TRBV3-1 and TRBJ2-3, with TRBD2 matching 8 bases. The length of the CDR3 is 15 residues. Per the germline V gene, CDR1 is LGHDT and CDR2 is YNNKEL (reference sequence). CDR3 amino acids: CASSQRLAGADTQYF. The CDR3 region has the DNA TGTGCCAGCAGCCAACGTCTAGCGGGTGCAGATACACAGTATTTT.

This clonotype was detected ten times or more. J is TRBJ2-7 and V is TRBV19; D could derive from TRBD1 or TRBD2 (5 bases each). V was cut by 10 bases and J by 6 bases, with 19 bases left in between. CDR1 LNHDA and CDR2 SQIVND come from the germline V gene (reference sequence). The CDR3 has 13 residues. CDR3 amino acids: CATFGTNSGEQYF. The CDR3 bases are TGTGCCACTTTCGGGACCAATTCTGGCGAGCAGTACTTC.

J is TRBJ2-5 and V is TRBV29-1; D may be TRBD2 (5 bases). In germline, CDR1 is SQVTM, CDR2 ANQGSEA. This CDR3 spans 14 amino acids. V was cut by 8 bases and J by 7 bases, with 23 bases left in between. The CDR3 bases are TGCAGCTTCACTCTGGGCCCTCCAGAGGGGACCCAGTACTTC. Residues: CSFTLGPPEGTQYF.

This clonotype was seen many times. CDR3 loop: CASVLSGYSYEQYF. CDR3 nucleotide sequence: TGTGCCAGCGTTCTTAGCGGATACTCCTACGAGCAGTACTTC. The chain carries TRBV28 and TRBJ2-7; D may be TRBD2 (6 bases). Germline V CDR1 and CDR2: MDHEN, SYDVKM. The CDR3 runs to 14 residues. Trimming removed 8 bases from V and 0 bases from J, with 14 bases in between.

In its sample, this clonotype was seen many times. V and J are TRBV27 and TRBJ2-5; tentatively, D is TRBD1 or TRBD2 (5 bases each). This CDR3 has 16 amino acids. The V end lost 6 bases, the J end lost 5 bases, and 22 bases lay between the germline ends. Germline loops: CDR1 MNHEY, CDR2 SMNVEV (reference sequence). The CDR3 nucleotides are TGTGCCAGCAGCCTTACCTGGGGGTCGCTTGGGGAGACCCAGTACTTC. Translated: CASSLTWGSLGETQYF.

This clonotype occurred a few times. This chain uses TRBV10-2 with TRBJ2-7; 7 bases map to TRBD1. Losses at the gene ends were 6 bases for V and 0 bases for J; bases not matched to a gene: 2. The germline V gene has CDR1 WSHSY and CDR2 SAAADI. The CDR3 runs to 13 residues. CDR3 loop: CASRRDSSYEQYF. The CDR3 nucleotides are TGCGCCAGCAGGAGGGACAGCTCCTACGAGCAGTACTTC.

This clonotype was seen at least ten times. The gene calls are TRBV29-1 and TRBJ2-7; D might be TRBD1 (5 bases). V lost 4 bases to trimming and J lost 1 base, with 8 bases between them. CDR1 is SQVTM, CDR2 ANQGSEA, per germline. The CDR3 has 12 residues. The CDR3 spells CSVVQGSYEQYF. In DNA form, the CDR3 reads TGCAGCGTTGTGCAGGGTTCCTACGAGCAGTACTTC.

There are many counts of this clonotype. The CDR3, as DNA: TGTGCCAGCAGCTTAAAGTACGAGCAGTACTTC. It translates to CASSLKYEQYF. This chain connects TRBV7-9 to TRBJ2-7, with D hard to call. The CDR3 is 11 residues long. The V gene's germline CDR1 is SEHNR and CDR2 FQNEAQ (reference sequence). Trimming cost V 2 bases and J 4 bases, with 3 bases left between them.

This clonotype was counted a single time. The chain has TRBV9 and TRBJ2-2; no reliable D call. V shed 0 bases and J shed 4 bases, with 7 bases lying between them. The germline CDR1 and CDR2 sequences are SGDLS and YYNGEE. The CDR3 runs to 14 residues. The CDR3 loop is CASSVDLTTGELFF. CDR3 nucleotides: TGTGCCAGCAGCGTAGATTTGACCACCGGGGAGCTGTTTTTT.

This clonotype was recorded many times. The CDR3 region is CASSEDTGELFF. Here the CDR3 DNA reads TGTGCCAGCAGTGAGGACACCGGGGAGCTGTTTTTT. This chain uses TRBV2 with TRBJ2-2; D remains unclear. The CDR3 extends over 12 amino acids. Trimming took 3 bases from V and 3 from J, leaving 2 bases between them. Germline V gene lookup returns CDR1 SNHLY and CDR2 FYNNEI.

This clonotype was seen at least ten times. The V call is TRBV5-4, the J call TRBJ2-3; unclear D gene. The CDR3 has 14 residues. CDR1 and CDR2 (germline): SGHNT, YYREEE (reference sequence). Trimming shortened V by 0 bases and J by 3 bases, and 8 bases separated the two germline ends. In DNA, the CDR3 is TGTGCCAGCAGCTTGGGTAGCATGACAGATACGCAGTATTTT. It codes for CASSLGSMTDTQYF.

The CDR3 here is CASNVDRSSGNTIYF. Written as DNA, the CDR3 is TGTGCCAGTAATGTCGACCGCTCCTCTGGAAACACCATATATTTT. V usage is TRBV19 and J usage is TRBJ1-3; D unclear. CDR3 size: 15 residues. V lost 7 bases, J lost 0 bases, and 13 bases lay in between. Germline CDR1 and CDR2: LNHDA and SQIVND (reference sequence).

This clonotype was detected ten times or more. The CDR3 sequence: CASSSRASSYNEQFF. The CDR3 DNA sequence: TGTGCCAGCAGCAGTCGGGCGAGCTCCTACAATGAGCAGTTCTTC. The chain employs TRBV27 and TRBJ2-1; no clear D. V was shortened by 6 bases and J by 0 bases, with 12 bases between the two germline ends. The CDR3 extends over 15 amino acids. The germline CDR1 and CDR2 sequences are MNHEY and SMNVEV (reference sequence).

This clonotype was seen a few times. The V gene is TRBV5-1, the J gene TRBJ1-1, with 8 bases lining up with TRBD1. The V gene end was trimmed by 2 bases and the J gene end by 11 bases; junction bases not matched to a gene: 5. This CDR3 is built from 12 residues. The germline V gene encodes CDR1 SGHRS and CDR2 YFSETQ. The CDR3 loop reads CASSFGQGGAFF. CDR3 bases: TGCGCCAGCAGCTTCGGACAGGGTGGCGCTTTCTTT.